This note documents a single T cell receptor (beta chain) sequence. Its antigen is still unknown. Base qualities were left out, and no much larger clone turns up one base away. The sample originates from a study of T-cell reconstitution after alpha-beta-depleted transplantation in children (dated by TCRdb to 2016 to 2017). Some background on the complete study: The study quantitatively tracked T-cell immune reconstitution after TCRalphabeta/CD19-depleted allogeneic hematopoietic cell transplantation in children using TCR repertoire profiling. Study-level results and caveats: In some patients, high TCRbeta diversity at day 60 was attributed to recipient T cells and intrathymic progenitors that had survived conditioning. Hyperexpanded clone frequencies declined over subsequent months; after one year, T-cell counts and TCRbeta diversity were mostly attributed to newly produced T cells. About two months after transplant, the apparently early recovery of alphabetaT-cell counts reportedly depended on just several hundred clones that had expanded rapidly and came from non-depleted graft cells.

The sample's treatment or condition label is to be understood as: allogeneic hematopoietic cell transplantation with graft depleted of TCRalphabeta T cells and CD19 B cells. The children who served as transplant recipients had been given grafts of TCRalphabeta/CD19-depleted allogeneic hematopoietic cells. The germline ends are 28 bases apart after V is trimmed by 2 bases and J by 4 bases. The CDR3 covers 19 residues, taking in both the cysteine and the phenylalanine. Only CDR3 DNA remains: 57 bases, in frame from the first base. CDR1 DFQATT and CDR2 SNEGSKA are derived from the germline V gene (reference sequence). Library preparation was by PCR. The reads were generated on an Illumina HiSeq 2500. To normalize quantification of the TCRbeta repertoire, the TCR libraries were built with molecular barcoding that relied on unique molecular identifiers. TCRdb reprocessing: public reads trimmed at Q25 with fastp, clones called with MiXCR, in-frame beta chains kept. Records with the same CDR3 protein are collapsed into one entry carrying the most frequent genes and DNA. The sample yields about 640,000 distinct CDR3 sequences; 13% were counted once. The top ten constitute roughly 2.3% of the sample.

The sequencing here drew on PBMCs, mostly from graft donor cells, taken 360 days after TCRalphabeta/CD19-depleted stem cell transplant. This clonotype was obtained from a male patient younger than 18 who had a stem cell transplant for acute myeloid leukemia, so the T cells may come from the graft donor. This sequence uses TRBV20-1 and TRBJ2-3, with no confidently assigned D gene. The CDR3 here reads CSARIHMRIPISRPDTQYF. In nucleotides, the sequence is TGCAGTGCTAGAATCCATATGAGGATACCTATTTCGCGACCAGATACGCAGTATTTT.